Listed below are T cell receptor beta chains from one sample, sequenced in a study of blood T cell repertoires in COVID-19. Some clones are missing from TCRdb's copy, which holds only in-frame ones; the method was immunoSEQ multiplex PCR. Among 300,000 to 350,000 clones listed, approximately 91% were seen once. The sequenced sample was peripheral blood. These receptors all stem from a woman aged 70-85 years with COVID-19, enrolled during active disease. Each CDR3 is given with its conserved first and last residue. The order of the fields is clone size, V gene, D gene, J gene, CDR3 protein, CDR3 DNA. The D gene is left open where the match is weak. Only part of the rows carry a size: once, few, many, or a class if the clone is expanded.

>.|TRBV5-1|.|TRBJ1-5
CASSLGGPNQPQHF
TGCGCCAGCAGCTTGGGGGGCCCTAATCAGCCCCAGCATTTT
>.|TRBV24-1|TRBD1|TRBJ2-7
CATSEGTGEFGEQYF
TGTGCCACCAGTGAAGGGACAGGGGAGTTTGGAGAGCAGTACTTC
>.|TRBV2|.|TRBJ2-2
CASSERQANTGELFF
TGTGCCAGCAGTGAAAGACAGGCTAACACCGGGGAGCTGTTTTTT
>.|TRBV10-2|.|TRBJ1-5
CATRQGDQPQHF
TGCGCCACCCGACAAGGCGATCAGCCCCAGCATTTT
>.|TRBV6-5|TRBD1|TRBJ1-5
CASTDWRQGVGPQHF
TGTGCCAGCACCGACTGGCGTCAGGGGGTCGGGCCCCAGCATTTT
>.|TRBV19|TRBD1|TRBJ1-5
CASSPWGQEEDQPQHF
TGTGCCAGTAGTCCCTGGGGACAGGAAGAAGATCAGCCCCAGCATTTT
>.|TRBV6-5|.|TRBJ2-5
CASVEGRRTQYF
TGTGCCAGCGTGGAGGGGAGAAGGACCCAGTACTTC
>once|TRBV3-1/TRBV3-2|.|TRBJ1-6
CASSSREVYNSPLHF
TGTGCCAGCAGCTCCCGGGAGGTTTATAATTCACCCCTCCACTTT
>.|TRBV7-9|TRBD1|TRBJ1-1
CASSSVTGVNTEAFF
TGTGCCAGCAGCTCAGTCACAGGGGTGAACACTGAAGCTTTCTTT
>few|TRBV7-6|TRBD1|TRBJ2-7
CASSRQQGGEQYF
TGTGCCAGCAGCAGACAACAGGGGGGCGAGCAGTACTTC
>.|TRBV19|TRBD1|TRBJ2-2
CASWTGDTGELFF
TGTGCCTCTTGGACAGGGGACACCGGGGAGCTGTTTTTT
>.|TRBV6-5|.|TRBJ1-2
CASTLDTYGYTF
TGTGCCAGCACCCTTGACACCTATGGCTACACCTTC
>.|TRBV15|.|TRBJ2-3
CATSSNDFRSTDTQYF
TGTGCCACCAGCAGCAACGACTTCCGAAGCACAGATACGCAGTATTTT
>.|TRBV28|.|TRBJ1-5
CASRRRVDEPQHF
TGTGCCAGCAGAAGGAGGGTGGATGAGCCCCAGCATTTT
>.|TRBV27|.|TRBJ2-1
CASRSYYYNEQFF
TGTGCCAGCCGATCTTACTACTACAATGAGCAGTTCTTC
>.|TRBV7-9|.|TRBJ2-7
CASSWGSTPYEQYF
TGTGCCAGCAGCTGGGGCAGTACCCCCTACGAGCAGTACTTC
>.|TRBV12-3/TRBV12-4|TRBD1|TRBJ2-1
CASRGQGTGEQFF
TGTGCCAGCAGGGGACAGGGGACGGGTGAGCAGTTCTTC
>.|TRBV5-1|.|TRBJ1-1
CASSFQGEAFF
TGCGCCAGCAGCTTCCAGGGGGAAGCTTTCTTT
>.|TRBV5-1|TRBD1|TRBJ2-7
CASSLQGKPYEQYF
TGCGCCAGCAGCCTACAGGGGAAGCCCTACGAGCAGTACTTC
>few|TRBV4-3|TRBD1|TRBJ1-2
CASSQGTGYGYTF
TGCGCCAGCAGCCAAGGGACAGGGTATGGCTACACCTTC
>.|TRBV5-1|TRBD1|TRBJ1-2
CASSTGQGNYGYTF
TGCGCCAGCAGCACCGGACAGGGGAACTATGGCTACACCTTC
>.|TRBV19|TRBD2|TRBJ2-2
CASLAGGNTGELFF
TGTGCCAGTTTAGCGGGGGGTAACACCGGGGAGCTGTTTTTT
>.|TRBV6-2/TRBV6-3|.|TRBJ1-2
CASSYSRIRVPSYGYTF
TGTGCCAGCAGTTACTCACGGATCAGGGTTCCCTCTTATGGCTACACCTTC
>once|TRBV5-1|.|TRBJ2-1
CASSSGLLSSYNEQFF
TGCGCCAGCAGCTCCGGTTTACTGAGCTCCTACAATGAGCAGTTCTTC
>once|TRBV10-3|.|TRBJ1-1
CAISPGQHEAFF
TGTGCCATCAGTCCGGGACAACATGAAGCTTTCTTT
>once|TRBV9|.|TRBJ1-5
CASGGTNQPQHF
TGTGCCAGCGGGGGCACCAATCAGCCCCAGCATTTT
>.|TRBV6-1|.|TRBJ2-5
CASSDRVRETQYF
TGTGCCAGCAGTGACAGGGTCCGGGAGACCCAGTACTTC
>.|TRBV2|.|TRBJ2-7
CASSDSQRGEQYF
TGTGCCAGCAGTGACAGTCAGAGAGGGGAGCAGTACTTC
>.|TRBV7-2|.|TRBJ1-4
CASSLRQANEKLFF
TGTGCCAGCAGCTTAAGGCAAGCGAATGAAAAACTGTTTTTT
>.|TRBV19|.|TRBJ2-1
CASSIVTASYNEQFF
TGTGCCAGTAGTATAGTAACAGCCTCCTACAATGAGCAGTTCTTC
>.|TRBV7-2|.|TRBJ1-1
CASSLSAGRSTEAFF
TGTGCCAGCAGCTTGTCGGCCGGGAGGAGCACTGAAGCTTTCTTT
>.|TRBV24-1|TRBD1|TRBJ1-2
CATSDRTGGIYGYTF
TGTGCCACCAGTGATCGGACAGGGGGGATCTATGGCTACACCTTC
>.|TRBV18|.|TRBJ2-3
CASSPLSSGGTDTQYF
TGTGCCAGCTCACCTCTTTCATCGGGGGGCACAGATACGCAGTATTTT
>.|TRBV10-3|TRBD1|TRBJ1-2
CAIRGSGGGNYGYTF
TGTGCCATCAGGGGGTCAGGGGGCGGTAACTATGGCTACACCTTC
>.|TRBV10-2|.|TRBJ2-1
CASSEVRGYEQFF
TGCGCCAGCAGTGAAGTCAGGGGCTATGAGCAGTTCTTC
>.|TRBV19|.|TRBJ1-2
CASSSNRDGYGYTF
TGTGCCAGTAGTTCCAACAGGGATGGCTATGGCTACACCTTC
>.|TRBV7-9|TRBD1|TRBJ1-2
CASSWDRLINYGYTF
TGTGCCAGCAGTTGGGACAGACTCATTAACTATGGCTACACCTTC
>.|TRBV29-1|.|TRBJ1-1
CSVPQGTLNTEAFF
TGCAGCGTTCCACAGGGAACCCTGAACACTGAAGCTTTCTTT
>.|TRBV7-9|.|TRBJ2-1
CASSLGTMQGGEQFF
TGTGCCAGCAGCTTAGGGACAATGCAGGGCGGTGAGCAGTTCTTC
>.|TRBV24-1|.|TRBJ1-5
CATSDPNAGLGGNQPQHF
TGTGCCACCAGTGACCCAAACGCGGGGCTTGGAGGCAATCAGCCCCAGCATTTT
>.|TRBV7-2|.|TRBJ1-5
CASSLSLGEGQPQHF
TGTGCCAGCAGCTTATCTTTAGGGGAGGGGCAGCCCCAGCATTTT
>once|TRBV24-1|.|TRBJ2-2
CATSRWGQRLFF
TGTGCCACCTCCCGGTGGGGACAAAGACTGTTTTTT
>.|TRBV5-6|.|TRBJ1-2
CASSSLLQGLANYGYTF
TGTGCCAGCAGCTCCCTCCTACAGGGCTTAGCTAACTATGGCTACACCTTC
>once|TRBV19|TRBD1|TRBJ1-5
CASSWTGGPYSNQPQHF
TGTGCCAGTAGTTGGACAGGGGGCCCCTATAGCAATCAGCCCCAGCATTTT
>.|TRBV28|.|TRBJ1-4
CASSLSGEKLFF
TGTGCCAGCAGTTTATCGGGTGAAAAACTGTTTTTT
>.|TRBV18|.|TRBJ2-1
CASSRPLGGNEQFF
TGTGCCAGCTCACGTCCCCTAGGGGGAAATGAGCAGTTCTTC
>.|TRBV4-1|.|TRBJ1-5
CASSQARSNQSQHF
TGCGCCAGCAGCCAAGCTCGGAGCAATCAGTCCCAGCATTTT
>.|TRBV5-4|.|TRBJ1-1
CASSLQGRDTEAFF
TGTGCCAGCAGCTTGCAGGGTAGGGACACTGAAGCTTTCTTT